The entry that follows covers one T cell receptor beta chain sequence. Its antigen remains unidentified. No clone much larger than this one lies a single base away; base qualities are absent. Using the deep immunoSEQ assay, TCR CDR3 regions were amplified from genomic DNA by multiplex PCR. Extracted genomic DNA from each cell subset was spread evenly across all wells of several immunoSEQ 96-well plates, with each plate serving as a replicate. For sorted subsets, 200 to 250 ng of genomic DNA, equivalent to 25,000 to 35,000 T cell genomes, went into each replicate PCR. The purified libraries were quantified using a Qubit 3.0 fluorometer, sized with a Bioanalyzer 2100, and then quantified again using the KAPA Library Quantification kit. Every immunoSEQ 96-well plate was sequenced on a dedicated single-read 150-cycle Illumina NextSeq 550 flow cell. For the original study's pipeline: Because only junctional sequences without quality scores were contained in the immunoSEQ output, filtering matching that applied to full-length reads could not be performed. Sequences were annotated with PyIR, a Python wrapper for IgBLAST v1.9, using IMGT germline references to assign V/J genes and CDR3. Reads were removed for weak V/J assignments (E-value above 1e-6), missing CDR3, stop codons, out-of-frame junctions, or ambiguous translated residues. V3J clonotypes were defined as sequences sharing the same inferred V gene, J gene, and CDR3 amino acid sequence. The percentage overlap between two repertoires was calculated by dividing the number of shared unique clonotypes by the size of the smaller repertoire. Three approaches were used to assess repertoire richness: RTK rarefaction, the Chao1 estimator, and Recon v2.1 estimates of unobserved clonotypes. OLGA was used to compute generation probabilities for all TCRbeta clonotypes that the gDNA method yielded from a few donors. TCRdb stores this immuneACCESS table with in-frame sequences only. Part of the clones is absent; in the studies checked, under half of the shortfall reflects unresolved V genes, and no reason is known for the rest. That table is the source of V, J and clone size, and D and trimming were worked out from the DNA. The sample profile shows approximately 530,000 clones; about 96% of them were found once. Of the sample, around 0.066% falls within the top ten clones.

These data come from a study of shared clonotypes between healthy human individuals (dated by TCRdb to the early 2020s). General notes on the study: A couple of women and a few men aged 18 to 49 years were included in the cohort. For each donor, CD4 naive and CD4 memory were each run on three plates, CD8 naive on two plates, and CD8 memory on one plate. Libraries were prepared and TCR repertoires were sequenced by different laboratories using diverse techniques, in order to increase sequencing depth and limit assay-specific biases. The study deeply sequenced blood TCR repertoires of about 5 healthy adults to estimate repertoire size and the extent of clonotype sharing between individuals. Per donor, leukapheresis produced somewhere between about 0.85 and 10 billion PBMCs.

What the work shows at the level of the full study, not this receptor alone: Larger estimated clonotype richness was generally found for naive subsets than for memory subsets. About 5% of naive CD4, roughly 3.6% of naive CD8, 2.3% of memory CD4, and 0.4% of memory CD8 clonotypes were shared across a few donors. Pairwise subsampling led to the expectation that sequencing depth would affect the degree of clonotype sharing among donors. Because the study included only a small number of donors, the genetic and exposure-history diversity represented was limited. Sampling was restricted to blood, and TCR repertoires in tissue are likely to differ from TCR repertoires in blood. Incomplete sequencing was indicated by rarefaction of sorted-subset datasets, despite the large sequencing depth. Higher generation probabilities were observed for clonotypes shared by all four sorted-subset donors than for non-shared clonotypes.

The donors were healthy, HIV-negative adults with no recently reported acute infections or vaccinations. Every donor was a Caucasian adult residing in Nashville, Tennessee, USA. Magnetic negative selection was used to enrich CD4+ T cells, after which naive cells were positively selected on CD45RA and the negative fraction became the memory subset. Blood was collected by leukapheresis, and PBMCs were isolated by Ficoll-Histopaque density gradient centrifugation and then cryopreserved in liquid nitrogen vapor phase. Purity and quantity of every magnetically sorted T cell population were checked by analytical flow cytometry. Genomic DNA was isolated from every sorted fraction and measured by UV absorbance on a Nanodrop 2000c. The germline V gene gives CDR1 as MGHRA and CDR2 as YSYEKL. The CDR3 measures 15 amino acids from cysteine to phenylalanine. Only CDR3 DNA remains: 45 bases, in frame from the first base. Germline trimming amounts to 3 bases on V and 1 base on J, with 6 as the count of junction bases outside the gene matches.

The sequence links TRBV4-1 to TRBJ2-7, with TRBD1 identical over 7 junction bases. The receptor was isolated from a woman in her twenties or thirties in good health. The sample taken for sequencing was naive CD4+ T cells sorted from blood. The sample's cell subset or site label, in plain terms: CD45RA+ positively selected. The sequenced DNA is TGCGCCAGCAGCCAGACCGGGACAGAGTCCTACGAGCAGTACTTC. Translated, this is CASSQTGTESYEQYF.